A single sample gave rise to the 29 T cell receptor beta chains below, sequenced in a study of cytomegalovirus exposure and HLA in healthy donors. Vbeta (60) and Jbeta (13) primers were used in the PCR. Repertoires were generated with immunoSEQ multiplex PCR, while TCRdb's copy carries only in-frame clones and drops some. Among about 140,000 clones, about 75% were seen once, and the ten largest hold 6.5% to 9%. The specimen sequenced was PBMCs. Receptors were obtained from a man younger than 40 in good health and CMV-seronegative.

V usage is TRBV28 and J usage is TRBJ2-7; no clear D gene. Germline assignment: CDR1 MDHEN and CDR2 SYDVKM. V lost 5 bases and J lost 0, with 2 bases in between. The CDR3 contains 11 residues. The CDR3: CASSHSYEQYF. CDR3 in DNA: TGTGCCAGCAGTCACTCCTACGAGCAGTACTTC.

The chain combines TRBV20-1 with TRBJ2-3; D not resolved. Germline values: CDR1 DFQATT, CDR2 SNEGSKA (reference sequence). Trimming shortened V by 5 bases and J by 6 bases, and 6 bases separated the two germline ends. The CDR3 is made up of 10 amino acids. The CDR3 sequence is CSASEDTQYF. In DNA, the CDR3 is TGCAGTGCTTCGGAGGATACGCAGTATTTT.

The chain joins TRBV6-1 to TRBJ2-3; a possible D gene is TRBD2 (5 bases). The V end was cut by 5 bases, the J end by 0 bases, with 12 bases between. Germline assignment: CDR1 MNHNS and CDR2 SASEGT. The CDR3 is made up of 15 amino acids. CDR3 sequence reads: CASSPIRGSTDTQYF. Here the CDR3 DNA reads TGTGCCAGCAGTCCGATCCGGGGTAGCACAGATACGCAGTATTTT.

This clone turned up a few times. The CDR3 spells CASSQVGEGSDTQYF. The CDR3 DNA reads as TGTGCCAGCAGCCAAGTGGGGGAGGGGTCAGATACGCAGTATTTT. The chain has TRBV4-2 and TRBJ2-3, with 7 bases that match TRBD2. Germline CDR1 and CDR2: LGHNA and YNFKEQ. V shed 1 base and J 4 bases; nucleotides not matched to a gene: 5. The CDR3 contains 15 residues.

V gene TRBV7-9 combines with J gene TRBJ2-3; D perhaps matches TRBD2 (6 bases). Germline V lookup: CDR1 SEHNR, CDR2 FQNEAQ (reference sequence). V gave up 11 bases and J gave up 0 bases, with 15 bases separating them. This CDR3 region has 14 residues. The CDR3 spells CASALAQSTDTQYF. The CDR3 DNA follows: TGTGCCTCCGCCCTAGCGCAGAGCACAGATACGCAGTATTTT. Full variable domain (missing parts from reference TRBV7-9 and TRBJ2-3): DTGVSQNPRHKITKRGQNVTFRCDPISEHNRLYWYRQTLGQGPEFLTYFQNEAQLEKSRLLSDRFSAERPKGSFSTLEIQRTEQGDSAMYLCASALAQSTDTQYFGPGTRLTVL.

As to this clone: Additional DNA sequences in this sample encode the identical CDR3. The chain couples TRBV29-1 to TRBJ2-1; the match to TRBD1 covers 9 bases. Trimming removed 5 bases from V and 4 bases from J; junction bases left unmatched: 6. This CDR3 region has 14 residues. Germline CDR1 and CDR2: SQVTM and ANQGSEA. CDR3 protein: CSVLRDRDYNEQFF. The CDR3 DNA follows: TGCAGCGTTCTCCGGGACAGGGATTACAATGAGCAGTTCTTC.

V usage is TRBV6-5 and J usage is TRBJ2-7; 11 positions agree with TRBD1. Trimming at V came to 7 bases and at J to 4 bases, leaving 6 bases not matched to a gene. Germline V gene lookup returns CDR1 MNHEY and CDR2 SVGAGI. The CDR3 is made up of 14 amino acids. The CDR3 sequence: CASTPGTGGYEQYF. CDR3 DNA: TGTGCCAGCACCCCCGGGACAGGGGGATACGAGCAGTACTTC.

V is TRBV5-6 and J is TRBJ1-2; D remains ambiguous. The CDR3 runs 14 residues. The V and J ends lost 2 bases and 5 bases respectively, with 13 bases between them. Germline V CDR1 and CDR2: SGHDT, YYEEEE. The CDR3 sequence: CASSFLQPLYGYTF. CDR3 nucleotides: TGTGCCAGCAGCTTCCTACAGCCCTTATATGGCTACACCTTC.

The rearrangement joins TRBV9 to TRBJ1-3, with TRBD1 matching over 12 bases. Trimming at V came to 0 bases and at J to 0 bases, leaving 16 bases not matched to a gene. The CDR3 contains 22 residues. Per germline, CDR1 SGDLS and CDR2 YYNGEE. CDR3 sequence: CASSVAPETGTGGLASGNTIYF. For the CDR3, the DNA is TGTGCCAGCAGCGTAGCCCCGGAAACCGGGACAGGGGGCTTAGCCTCTGGAAACACCATATATTTT.

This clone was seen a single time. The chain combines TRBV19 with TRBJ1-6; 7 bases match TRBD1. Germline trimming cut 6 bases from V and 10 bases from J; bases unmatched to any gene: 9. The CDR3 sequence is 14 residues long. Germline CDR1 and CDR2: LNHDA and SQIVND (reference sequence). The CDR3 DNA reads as TGTGCCAGTAGGGTCGGGACAGTTGGATCACCCCTCCACTTT. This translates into CASRVGTVGSPLHF.

CDR3 protein: CASSPGSGTSGYEQYF. DNA for the CDR3: TGTGCCAGCAGCCCCGGCTCCGGGACTAGTGGCTACGAGCAGTACTTC. The chain carries TRBV13 and TRBJ2-7, with 8 bases that match TRBD2. In germline, CDR1 is PRHDT, CDR2 FYEKMQ (reference sequence). The CDR3 is 16 amino acids. V shed 5 bases, J shed 3 bases, and the junction held 12 bases outside the gene matches.

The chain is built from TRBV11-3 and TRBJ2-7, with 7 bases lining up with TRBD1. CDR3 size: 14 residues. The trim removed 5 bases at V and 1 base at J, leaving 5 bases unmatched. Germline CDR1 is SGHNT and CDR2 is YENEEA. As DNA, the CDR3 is TGTGCCAGCAGCATAAACAGGGGATCCTACGAGCAGTACTTC. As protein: CASSINRGSYEQYF.

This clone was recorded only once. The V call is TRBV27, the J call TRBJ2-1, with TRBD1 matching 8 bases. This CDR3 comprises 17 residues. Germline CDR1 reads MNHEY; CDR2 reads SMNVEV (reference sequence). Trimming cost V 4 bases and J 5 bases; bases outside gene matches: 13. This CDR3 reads CASSSFSTGAGDNEQFF. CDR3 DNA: TGTGCCAGCAGTTCCTTCTCGACAGGGGCCGGCGACAATGAGCAGTTCTTC.

The CDR3 loop reads CASSIGAQAGGGDTQYF. The CDR3 DNA reads as TGTGCCAGCAGCATTGGCGCCCAAGCGGGAGGGGGTGATACGCAGTATTTT. This chain links TRBV28 with TRBJ2-3; 10 positions match TRBD2. Looked up from germline, CDR1 is MDHEN and CDR2 is SYDVKM. V trimming: 6 bases; J trimming: 6 bases; junction bases outside the gene matches: 15. There are 17 residues in the CDR3. The full variable domain, its missing parts supplied by reference TRBV28 and TRBJ2-3, is DVKVTQSSRYLVKRTGEKVFLECVQDMDHENMFWYRQDPGLGLRLIYFSYDVKMKEKGDIPEGYSVSREKKERFSLILESASTNQTSMYLCASSIGAQAGGGDTQYFGPGTRLTVL.

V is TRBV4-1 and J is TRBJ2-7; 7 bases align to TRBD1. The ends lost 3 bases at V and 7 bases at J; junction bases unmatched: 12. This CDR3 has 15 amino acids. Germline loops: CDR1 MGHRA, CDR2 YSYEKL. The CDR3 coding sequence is TGCGCCAGCAGCCAGATCGGAGAGGGGGCAGGGGAGCAGTACTTC. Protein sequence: CASSQIGEGAGEQYF.

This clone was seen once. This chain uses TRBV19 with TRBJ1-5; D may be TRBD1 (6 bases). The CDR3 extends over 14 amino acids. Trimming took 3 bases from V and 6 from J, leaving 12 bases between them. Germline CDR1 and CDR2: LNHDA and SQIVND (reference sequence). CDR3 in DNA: TGTGCCAGTAGTATGCGAGGGGGTGGTCAGCCCCAGCATTTT. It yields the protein CASSMRGGGQPQHF.

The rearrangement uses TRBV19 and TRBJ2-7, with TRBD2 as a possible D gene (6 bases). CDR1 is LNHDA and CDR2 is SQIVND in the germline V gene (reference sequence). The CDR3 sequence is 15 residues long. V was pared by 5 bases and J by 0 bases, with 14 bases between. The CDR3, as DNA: TGTGCCAGTAGTCATCGGAGGGGAAACTCCTACGAGCAGTACTTC. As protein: CASSHRRGNSYEQYF.

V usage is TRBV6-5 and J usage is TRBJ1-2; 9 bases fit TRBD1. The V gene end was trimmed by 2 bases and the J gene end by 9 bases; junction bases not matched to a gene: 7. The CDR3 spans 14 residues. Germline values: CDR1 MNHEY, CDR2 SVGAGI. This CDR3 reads CASSYTFDRGSYTF. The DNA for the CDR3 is TGTGCCAGCAGTTACACTTTCGACAGGGGGAGCTACACCTTC.

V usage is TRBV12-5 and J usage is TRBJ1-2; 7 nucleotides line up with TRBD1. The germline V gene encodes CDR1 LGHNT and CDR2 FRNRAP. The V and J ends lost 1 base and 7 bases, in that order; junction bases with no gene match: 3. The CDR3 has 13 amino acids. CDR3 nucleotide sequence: TGTGCTAGTGGTTTGGGCAGGGGGTCTGGCTACACCTTC. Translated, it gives CASGLGRGSGYTF.

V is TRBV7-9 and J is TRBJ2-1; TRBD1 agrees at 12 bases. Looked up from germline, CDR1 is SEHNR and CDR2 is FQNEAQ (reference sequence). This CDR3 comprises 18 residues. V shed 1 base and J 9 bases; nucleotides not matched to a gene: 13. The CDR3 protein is CASSLGLGQGARGSEQFF. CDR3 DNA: TGTGCCAGCAGCTTAGGACTGGGACAGGGGGCTAGGGGCAGTGAGCAGTTCTTC.

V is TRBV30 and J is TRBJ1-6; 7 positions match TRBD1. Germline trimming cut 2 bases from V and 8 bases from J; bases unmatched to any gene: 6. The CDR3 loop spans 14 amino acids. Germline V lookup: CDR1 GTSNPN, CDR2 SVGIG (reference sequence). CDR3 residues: CAWSQGQEYSPLHF. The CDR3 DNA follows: TGTGCCTGGAGTCAAGGACAGGAATATTCACCCCTCCACTTT.

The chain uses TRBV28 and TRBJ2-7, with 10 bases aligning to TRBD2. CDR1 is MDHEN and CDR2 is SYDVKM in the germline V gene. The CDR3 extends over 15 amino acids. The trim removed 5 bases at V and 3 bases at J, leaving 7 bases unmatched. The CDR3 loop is CASSRTSGIYYEQYF. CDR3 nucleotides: TGTGCCAGCAGTCGCACTAGCGGGATATACTACGAGCAGTACTTC.

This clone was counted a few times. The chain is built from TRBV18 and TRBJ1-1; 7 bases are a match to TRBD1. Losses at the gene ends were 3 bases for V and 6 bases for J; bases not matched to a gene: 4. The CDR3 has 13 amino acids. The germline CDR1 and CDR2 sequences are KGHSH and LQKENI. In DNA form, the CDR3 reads TGTGCCAGCTCACCCGGGACAGCTTCTGAAGCTTTCTTT. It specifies CASSPGTASEAFF.

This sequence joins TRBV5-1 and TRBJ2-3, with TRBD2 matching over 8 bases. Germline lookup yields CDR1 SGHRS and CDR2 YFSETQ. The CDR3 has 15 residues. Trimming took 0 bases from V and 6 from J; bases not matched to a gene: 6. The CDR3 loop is CASSLAAGGLDTQYF. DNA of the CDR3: TGCGCCAGCAGCTTGGCGGCGGGGGGTTTGGATACGCAGTATTTT. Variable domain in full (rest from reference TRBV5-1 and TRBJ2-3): KAGVTQTPRYLIKTRGQQVTLSCSPISGHRSVSWYQQTPGQGLQFLFEYFSETQRNKGNFPGRFSGRQFSNSRSEMNVSTLELGDSALYLCASSLAAGGLDTQYFGPGTRLTVL.

CDR3 region: CASSSRPGGTGEQYF. In DNA, the CDR3 is TGTGCCAGCAGCTCAAGGCCAGGGGGCACAGGCGAGCAGTACTTC. The V and J genes are TRBV9 and TRBJ2-7; 8 bases are a match to TRBD1. V dropped 4 bases and J dropped 6; count of bases not matched to a gene: 12. The CDR3 loop spans 15 amino acids. Germline-derived CDR1 and CDR2 are SGDLS and YYNGEE.

The CDR3 here is CASRMGTVARYTF. The CDR3 DNA is TGTGCCAGCAGGATGGGGACAGTCGCACGCTACACCTTC. This rearrangement joins TRBV6-5 to TRBJ1-2; 7 positions agree with TRBD1. CDR3 size: 13 residues. CDR1 is MNHEY, CDR2 SVGAGI, per germline. V was pared by 6 bases and J by 9 bases, with 10 bases of the junction left unmatched.

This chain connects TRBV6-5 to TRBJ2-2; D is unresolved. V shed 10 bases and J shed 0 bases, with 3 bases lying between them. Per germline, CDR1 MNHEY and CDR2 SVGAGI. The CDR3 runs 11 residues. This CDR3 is CATSNTGELFF. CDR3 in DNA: TGTGCCACCTCGAACACCGGGGAGCTGTTTTTT.

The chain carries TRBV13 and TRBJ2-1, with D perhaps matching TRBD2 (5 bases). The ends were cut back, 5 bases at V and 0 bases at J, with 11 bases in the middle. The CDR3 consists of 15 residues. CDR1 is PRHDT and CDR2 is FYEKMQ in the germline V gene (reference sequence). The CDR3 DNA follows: TGTGCCAGCAGCCCCAGCGGTAGCTCCTACAATGAGCAGTTCTTC. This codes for CASSPSGSSYNEQFF.

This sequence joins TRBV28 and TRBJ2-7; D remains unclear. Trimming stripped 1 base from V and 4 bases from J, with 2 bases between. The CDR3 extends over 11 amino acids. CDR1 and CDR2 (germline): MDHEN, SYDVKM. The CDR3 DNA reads TGTGCCAGCAGTTTATTATACGAGCAGTACTTC. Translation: CASSLLYEQYF.